These T cell receptor beta chains were read from a single sample in a study of T cell responses to AZD1222 COVID-19 vaccine. TCRdb's copy holds only in-frame clones and misses some; the assay was immunoSEQ multiplex PCR. The sample lists more than 150,000 clones, approximately 94% occurring once. Source: peripheral blood, taken 28 days after the second AZD1222 dose. These receptors all stem from an adult who received the AZD1222 COVID-19 vaccine. Both conserved end residues are part of each CDR3. A D gene is named only where the DNA matches it firmly. Only some rows state a clone size, as once, few, many or a class for expanded clones.

>TRBV5-5|TRBJ1-5|-|-
CASSLAGVRDDYQPQHF
TGTGCCAGCAGCTTGGCGGGAGTCAGGGACGACTATCAGCCCCAGCATTTT
>TRBV6-2/TRBV6-3|TRBJ2-4|-|TRBD1
CASSGLGQGTKNIQYF
TGTGCCAGCAGTGGCTTGGGACAGGGTACCAAAAACATTCAGTACTTC
>TRBV15|TRBJ1-1|-|-
CATSRGSFTEAFF
TGTGCCACCAGCAGAGGCTCTTTCACTGAAGCTTTCTTT
>TRBV5-6|TRBJ2-2|once|TRBD1
CASSLGQGAYTGELFF
TGTGCCAGCAGCCTTGGGCAGGGGGCGTACACCGGGGAGCTGTTTTTT
>TRBV19|TRBJ1-5|once|-
CASSIGSATRNQPQHF
TGTGCCAGTAGTATAGGGAGTGCAACGCGCAATCAGCCCCAGCATTTT
>TRBV5-1|TRBJ1-1|-|-
CASSLVQVNTEAFF
TGCGCCAGCAGCTTGGTCCAGGTAAACACTGAAGCTTTCTTT
>TRBV5-1|TRBJ1-1|-|-
CASSTQPGVGTEAFF
TGCGCCAGCAGCACACAACCAGGGGTGGGCACTGAAGCTTTCTTT
>TRBV21-1|TRBJ1-6|-|-
CASSKTGSSSSYNSPLHF
TGTGCCAGCAGCAAAACGGGTAGCAGTAGCTCCTATAATTCACCCCTCCACTTT
>TRBV7-8|TRBJ2-2|-|-
CASSLAGVGTGELFF
TGTGCCAGCAGCTTAGCGGGAGTAGGGACCGGGGAGCTGTTTTTT
>TRBV4-3|TRBJ2-6|-|-
CASSQDGSSGANVLTF
TGCGCCAGCAGCCAAGATGGAAGCTCTGGGGCCAACGTCCTGACTTTC
>TRBV27|TRBJ1-2|-|-
CASRSLLGEGYGYTF
TGTGCCAGCCGGAGCCTGTTAGGGGAAGGATATGGCTACACCTTC